This T cell receptor beta chain was captured in a study of shared clonotypes between healthy human individuals. Assay: immunoSEQ multiplex PCR; the TCRdb copy retains only in-frame clones and omits some. The data show around 100,000 clones, with around 71% seen just once and more than 20% held by the top ten. The CDR3 has 15 residues. Germline CDR1 and CDR2: SNHLY and FYNNEI. The trim removed 7 bases at V and 9 bases at J, leaving 14 bases unmatched. The genes are TRBV2 and TRBJ2-1; 8 nucleotides agree with TRBD1. This receptor was taken from a woman in her thirties in good health. Specimen: memory CD8+ T cells sorted from blood. Subset reported: CD45RO+ cells pooled with CCR7-negative TemRA cells. This CDR3 is CASKIDRGKSGEQFF. In DNA form, the CDR3 reads TGTGCCAGCAAAATCGACAGGGGCAAGAGTGGTGAGCAGTTCTTC.